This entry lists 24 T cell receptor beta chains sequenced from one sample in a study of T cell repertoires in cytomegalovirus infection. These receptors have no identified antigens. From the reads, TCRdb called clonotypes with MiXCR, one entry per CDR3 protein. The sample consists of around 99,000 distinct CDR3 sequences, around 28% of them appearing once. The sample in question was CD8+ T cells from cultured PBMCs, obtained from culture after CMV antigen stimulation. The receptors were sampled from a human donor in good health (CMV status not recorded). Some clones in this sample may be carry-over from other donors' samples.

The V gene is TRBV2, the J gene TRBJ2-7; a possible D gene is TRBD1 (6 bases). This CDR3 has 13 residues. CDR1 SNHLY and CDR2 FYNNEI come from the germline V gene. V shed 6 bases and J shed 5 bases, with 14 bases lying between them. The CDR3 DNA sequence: TGTGCCAGCAGAGCCGGGACACTTGACGAGCAGTACTTC. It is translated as CASRAGTLDEQYF.

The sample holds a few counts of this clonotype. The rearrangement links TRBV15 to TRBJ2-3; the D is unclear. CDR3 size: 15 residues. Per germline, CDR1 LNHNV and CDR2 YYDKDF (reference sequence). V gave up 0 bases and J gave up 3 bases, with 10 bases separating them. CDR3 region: CATSREIGRTDTQYF. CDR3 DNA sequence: TGTGCCACCAGCAGAGAGATAGGAAGGACAGATACGCAGTATTTT.

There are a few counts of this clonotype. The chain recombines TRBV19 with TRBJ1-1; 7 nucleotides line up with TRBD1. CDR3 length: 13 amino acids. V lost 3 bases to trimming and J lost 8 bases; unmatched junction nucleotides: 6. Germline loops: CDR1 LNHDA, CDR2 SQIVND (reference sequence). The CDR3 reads CASSMGEQGEAFF. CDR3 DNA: TGTGCCAGTAGTATGGGAGAACAGGGGGAAGCTTTCTTT.

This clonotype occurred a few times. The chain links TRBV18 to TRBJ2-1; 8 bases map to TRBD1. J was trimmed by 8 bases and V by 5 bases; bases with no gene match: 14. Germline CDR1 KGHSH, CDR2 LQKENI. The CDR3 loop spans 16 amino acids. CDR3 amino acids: CASSLYRGWILDEQFF. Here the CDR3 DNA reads TGTGCCAGCTCATTATACAGGGGGTGGATCTTGGATGAGCAGTTCTTC.

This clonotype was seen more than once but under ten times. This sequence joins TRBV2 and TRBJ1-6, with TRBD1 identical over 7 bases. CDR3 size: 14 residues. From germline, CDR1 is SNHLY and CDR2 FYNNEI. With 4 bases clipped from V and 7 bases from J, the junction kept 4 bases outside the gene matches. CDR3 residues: CASSVDRVNSPLHF. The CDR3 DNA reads TGTGCCAGCAGTGTCGACAGGGTCAATTCACCCCTCCACTTT.

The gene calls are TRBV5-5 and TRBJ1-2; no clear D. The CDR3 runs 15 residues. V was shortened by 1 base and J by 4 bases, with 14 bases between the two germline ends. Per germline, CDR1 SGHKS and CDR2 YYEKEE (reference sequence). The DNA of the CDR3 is TGTGCCAGCAGCTTGTCGTCAGGACTTGGCTATGGCTACACCTTC. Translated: CASSLSSGLGYGYTF.

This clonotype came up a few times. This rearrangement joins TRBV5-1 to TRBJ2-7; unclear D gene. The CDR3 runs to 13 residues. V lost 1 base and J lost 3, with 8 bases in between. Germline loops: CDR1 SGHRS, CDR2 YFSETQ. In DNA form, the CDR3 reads TGCGCCAGCAGCTTGCCAGGAGACTACGAGCAGTACTTC. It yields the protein CASSLPGDYEQYF.

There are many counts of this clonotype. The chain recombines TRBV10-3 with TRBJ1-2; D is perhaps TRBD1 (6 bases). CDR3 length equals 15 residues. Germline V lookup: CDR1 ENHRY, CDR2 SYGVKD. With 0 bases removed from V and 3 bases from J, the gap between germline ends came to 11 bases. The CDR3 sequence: CAISESGQGHYGYTF. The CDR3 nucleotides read TGTGCCATCAGTGAGTCGGGGCAGGGGCACTATGGCTACACCTTC.

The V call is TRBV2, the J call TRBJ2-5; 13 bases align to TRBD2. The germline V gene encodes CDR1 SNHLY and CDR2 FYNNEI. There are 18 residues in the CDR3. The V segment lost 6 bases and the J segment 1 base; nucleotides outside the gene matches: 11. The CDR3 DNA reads TGTGCCAGCAGCTTGGGACTAGCGGGGCAAAGCCCCCAAGAGACCCAGTACTTC. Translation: CASSLGLAGQSPQETQYF.

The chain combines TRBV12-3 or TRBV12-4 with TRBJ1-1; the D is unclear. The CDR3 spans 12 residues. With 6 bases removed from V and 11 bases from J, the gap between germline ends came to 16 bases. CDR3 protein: CASSLASNMAFF. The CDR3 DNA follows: TGTGCCAGCAGCCTTGCCAGTAACATGGCTTTCTTT.

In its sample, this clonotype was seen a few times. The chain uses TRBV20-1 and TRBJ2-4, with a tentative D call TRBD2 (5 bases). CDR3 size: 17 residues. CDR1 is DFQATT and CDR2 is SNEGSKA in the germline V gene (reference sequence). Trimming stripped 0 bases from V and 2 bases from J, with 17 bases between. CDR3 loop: CSARDKWHPSPKNIQYF. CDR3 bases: TGCAGTGCTAGAGATAAATGGCACCCTAGCCCCAAAAACATTCAGTACTTC.

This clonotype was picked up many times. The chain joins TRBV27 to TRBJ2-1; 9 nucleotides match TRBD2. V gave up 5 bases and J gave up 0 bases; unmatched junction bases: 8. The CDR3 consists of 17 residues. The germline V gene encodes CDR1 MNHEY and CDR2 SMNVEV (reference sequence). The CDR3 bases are TGTGCCAGCAGTCCCGGGGCAGCGGGGGGCTCCTACAATGAGCAGTTCTTC. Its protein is CASSPGAAGGSYNEQFF.

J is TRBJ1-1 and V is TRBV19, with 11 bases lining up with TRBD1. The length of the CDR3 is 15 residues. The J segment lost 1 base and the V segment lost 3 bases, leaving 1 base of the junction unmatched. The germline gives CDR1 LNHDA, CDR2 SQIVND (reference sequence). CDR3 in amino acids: CASSMGQGENTEAFF. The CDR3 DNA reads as TGTGCCAGTAGTATGGGACAGGGGGAGAACACTGAAGCTTTCTTT. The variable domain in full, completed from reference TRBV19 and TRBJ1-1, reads DGGITQSPKYLFRKEGQNVTLSCEQNLNHDAMYWYRQDPGQGLRLIYYSQIVNDFQKGDIAEGYSVSREKKESFPLTVTSAQKNPTAFYLCASSMGQGENTEAFFGQGTRLTVV.

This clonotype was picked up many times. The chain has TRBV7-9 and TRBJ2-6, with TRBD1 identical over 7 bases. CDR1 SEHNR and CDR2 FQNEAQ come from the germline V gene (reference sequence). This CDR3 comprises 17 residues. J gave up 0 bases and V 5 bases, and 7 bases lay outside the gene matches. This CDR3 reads CASSGTGDPSGANVLTF. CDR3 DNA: TGTGCCAGCAGCGGTACAGGGGACCCCTCTGGGGCCAACGTCCTGACTTTC.

Here the CDR3 reads CASSPTTSGNTIYF. As DNA, the CDR3 is TGTGCCAGTAGCCCAACGACCTCTGGAAACACCATATATTTT. The V call is TRBV19, the J call TRBJ1-3, with D unclear. Trimming removed 6 bases at V and 0 bases at J, with 9 bases between. This CDR3 is built from 14 residues. The germline gives CDR1 LNHDA, CDR2 SQIVND (reference sequence).

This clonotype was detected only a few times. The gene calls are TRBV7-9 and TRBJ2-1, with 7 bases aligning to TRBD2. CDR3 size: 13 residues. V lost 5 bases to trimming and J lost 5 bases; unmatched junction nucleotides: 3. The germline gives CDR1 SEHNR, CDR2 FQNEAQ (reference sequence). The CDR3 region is CASSPSGNNEQFF. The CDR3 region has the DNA TGTGCCAGCAGCCCTAGCGGCAACAATGAGCAGTTCTTC.

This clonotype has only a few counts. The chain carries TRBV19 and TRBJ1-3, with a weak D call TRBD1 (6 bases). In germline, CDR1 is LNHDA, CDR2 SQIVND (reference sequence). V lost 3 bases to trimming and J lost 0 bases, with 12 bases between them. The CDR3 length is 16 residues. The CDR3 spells CASSIRGGLSGNTIYF. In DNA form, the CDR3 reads TGTGCCAGTAGTATCAGAGGGGGTCTCTCTGGAAACACCATATATTTT.

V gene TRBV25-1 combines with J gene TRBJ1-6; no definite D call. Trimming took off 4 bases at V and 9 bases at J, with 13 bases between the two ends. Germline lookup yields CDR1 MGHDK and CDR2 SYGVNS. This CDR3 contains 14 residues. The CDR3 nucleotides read TGTGCCAGCAGTGCGTGGGGTTGGGTTTCACCCCTCCACTTT. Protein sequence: CASSAWGWVSPLHF.

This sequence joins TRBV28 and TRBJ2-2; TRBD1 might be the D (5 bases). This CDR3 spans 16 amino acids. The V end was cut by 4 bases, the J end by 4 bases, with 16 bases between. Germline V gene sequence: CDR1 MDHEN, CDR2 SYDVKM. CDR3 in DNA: TGTGCCAGCAGTTCCACCCAGGGTTGGAGCACCGGGGAGCTGTTTTTT. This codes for CASSSTQGWSTGELFF. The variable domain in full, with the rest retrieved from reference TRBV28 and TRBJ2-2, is DVKVTQSSRYLVKRTGEKVFLECVQDMDHENMFWYRQDPGLGLRLIYFSYDVKMKEKGDIPEGYSVSREKKERFSLILESASTNQTSMYLCASSSTQGWSTGELFFGEGSRLTVL.

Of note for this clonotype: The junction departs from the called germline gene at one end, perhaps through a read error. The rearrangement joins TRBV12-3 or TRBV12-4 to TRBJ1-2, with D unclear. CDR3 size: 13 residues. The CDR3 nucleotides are TGTGCCAACAGTTTACCGGGTCGGTATGGCTACACCTTC. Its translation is CANSLPGRYGYTF.

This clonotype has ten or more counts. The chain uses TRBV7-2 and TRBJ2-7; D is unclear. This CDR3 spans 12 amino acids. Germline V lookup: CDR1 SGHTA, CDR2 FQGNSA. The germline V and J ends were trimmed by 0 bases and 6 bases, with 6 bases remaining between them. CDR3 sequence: CASSLAGGEQYF. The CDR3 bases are TGTGCCAGCAGCTTAGCGGGTGGCGAGCAGTACTTC.

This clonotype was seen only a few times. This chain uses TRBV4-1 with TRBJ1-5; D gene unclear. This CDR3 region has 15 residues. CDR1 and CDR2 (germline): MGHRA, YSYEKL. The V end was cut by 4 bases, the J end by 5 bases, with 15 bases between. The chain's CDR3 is CASSPVSGWHQPQHF. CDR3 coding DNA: TGCGCCAGCAGCCCGGTTAGTGGGTGGCATCAGCCCCAGCATTTT.

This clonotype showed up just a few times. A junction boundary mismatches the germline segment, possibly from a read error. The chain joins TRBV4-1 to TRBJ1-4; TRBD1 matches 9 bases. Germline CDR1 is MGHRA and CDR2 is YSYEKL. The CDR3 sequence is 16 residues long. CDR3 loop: CASSQEETGGGEKLFF. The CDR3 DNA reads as TGTGCCAGCAGCCAAGAGGAGACAGGGGGAGGCGAAAAACTGTTTTTT.

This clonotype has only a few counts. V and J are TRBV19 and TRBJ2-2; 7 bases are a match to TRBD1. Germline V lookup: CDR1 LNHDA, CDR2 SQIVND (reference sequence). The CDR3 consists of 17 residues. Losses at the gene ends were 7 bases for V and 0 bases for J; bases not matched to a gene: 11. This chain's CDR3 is CASNPRDSLANTGELFF. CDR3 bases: TGTGCCAGTAATCCGAGGGACAGTCTCGCGAACACCGGGGAGCTGTTTTTT.